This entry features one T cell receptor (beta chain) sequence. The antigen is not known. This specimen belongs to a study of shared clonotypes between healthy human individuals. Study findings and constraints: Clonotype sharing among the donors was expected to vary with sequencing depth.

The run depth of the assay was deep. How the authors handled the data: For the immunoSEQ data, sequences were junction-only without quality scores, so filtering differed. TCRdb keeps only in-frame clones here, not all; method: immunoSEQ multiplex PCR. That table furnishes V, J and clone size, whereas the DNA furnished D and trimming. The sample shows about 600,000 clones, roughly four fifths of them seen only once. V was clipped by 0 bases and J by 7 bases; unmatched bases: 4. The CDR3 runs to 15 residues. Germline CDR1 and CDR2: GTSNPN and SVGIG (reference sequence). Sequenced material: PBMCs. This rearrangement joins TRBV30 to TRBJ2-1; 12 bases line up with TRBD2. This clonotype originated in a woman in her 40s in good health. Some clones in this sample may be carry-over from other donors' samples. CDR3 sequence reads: CAWSVITSGGNEQFF. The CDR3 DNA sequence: TGTGCCTGGAGTGTAATCACTAGCGGGGGGAATGAGCAGTTCTTC.